One and the same sample provided the 23 T cell receptor beta chains below, sequenced in a study of T cell repertoires in cytomegalovirus infection. In TCRdb, the reads were re-called with MiXCR into one record per CDR3 protein. Of 200,000 to 300,000 distinct CDR3 sequences in the sample, about 13% were seen once. Sequencing was performed on PBMCs. These receptors came from a human donor in good health (CMV status not recorded). Some clones in this sample may be carry-over from other donors' samples.

This clonotype was seen only a few times. This rearrangement joins TRBV5-5 to TRBJ2-1, with TRBD2 matching over 7 bases. The CDR3 totals 15 residues. The V gene's germline CDR1 is SGHKS and CDR2 YYEKEE (reference sequence). The ends lost 7 bases at V and 8 bases at J; junction bases unmatched: 15. The chain's CDR3 is CASSFSGVFFDEQFF. As DNA, the CDR3 is TGTGCCAGCTCTTTCAGCGGGGTATTCTTCGATGAGCAGTTCTTC.

This clonotype was recorded at least ten times. This chain links TRBV10-3 with TRBJ2-7, with D uncertain. Trimming removed 0 bases from V and 2 bases from J, with 11 bases in between. Germline lookup yields CDR1 ENHRY and CDR2 SYGVKD. The CDR3 contains 15 residues. Written as DNA, the CDR3 is TGTGCCATCAGTGAGTCGAATGCAGGCACCTACGAGCAGTACTTC. It encodes CAISESNAGTYEQYF.

This clonotype has ten or more counts. This rearrangement joins TRBV7-2 to TRBJ2-7; perhaps TRBD1 as D (5 bases). CDR1 and CDR2 (germline): SGHTA, FQGNSA. V gave up 1 base and J gave up 6 bases, with 19 bases separating them. This CDR3 is built from 16 residues. CDR3 nucleotides: TGTGCCAGCAGCTTAGAAGTAGTCCAGGGATCCCTCGAGCAGTACTTC. Residues: CASSLEVVQGSLEQYF.

This rearrangement joins TRBV4-1 to TRBJ1-1; D call uncertain. The germline V and J ends were trimmed by 2 bases and 0 bases, with 7 bases remaining between them. The CDR3 loop spans 14 amino acids. Germline CDR1 MGHRA, CDR2 YSYEKL. The CDR3 region is CASSQLPLNTEAFF. The CDR3 nucleotides read TGCGCCAGCAGCCAATTGCCCCTGAACACTGAAGCTTTCTTT.

The J gene is TRBJ2-3, the V gene TRBV7-8; 13 bases agree with TRBD2. The CDR3 totals 17 residues. Trimming cost V 0 bases and J 3 bases; bases outside gene matches: 3. Germline CDR1 SGHVS, CDR2 FQNEAQ. CDR3 nucleotide sequence: TGTGCCAGCAGCTTAGCGGGACTAGCGGGGCCGACAGATACGCAGTATTTT. It encodes CASSLAGLAGPTDTQYF.

This clonotype was found many times. The rearrangement links TRBV7-9 to TRBJ1-1; D is perhaps TRBD1 (5 bases). The CDR3 has 14 residues. Germline V gives CDR1 SEHNR, CDR2 FQNEAQ (reference sequence). The ends were cut back, 1 base at V and 0 bases at J, with 6 bases in the middle. The CDR3 sequence is CASSLEGLNTEAFF. In DNA, the CDR3 is TGTGCCAGCAGCTTAGAGGGGCTGAACACTGAAGCTTTCTTT. Combining the CDR3 with reference TRBV7-9 and TRBJ1-1 gives the whole variable domain DTGVSQNPRHKITKRGQNVTFRCDPISEHNRLYWYRQTLGQGPEFLTYFQNEAQLEKSRLLSDRFSAERPKGSFSTLEIQRTEQGDSAMYLCASSLEGLNTEAFFGQGTRLTVV.

This clonotype was observed many times. This rearrangement joins TRBV7-2 to TRBJ2-7, with 7 bases lining up with TRBD2. The V and J ends lost 4 bases and 3 bases, in that order; junction bases with no gene match: 9. This CDR3 is 15 amino acids long. The germline gives CDR1 SGHTA, CDR2 FQGNSA. DNA for the CDR3: TGTGCCAGCAGCTCCACTAGCGACTCCCTCTACGAGCAGTACTTC. It is translated as CASSSTSDSLYEQYF.

The chain uses TRBV20-1 and TRBJ2-2, with 12 positions matching TRBD2. From germline, CDR1 is DFQATT and CDR2 SNEGSKA (reference sequence). The CDR3 runs 14 residues. The junction had 5 bases not matched to a gene; V was cut back by 6 bases and J by 6 bases. CDR3: CSAGLAGSAGELFF. The CDR3 region has the DNA TGCAGTGCCGGACTAGCGGGGTCGGCCGGGGAGCTGTTTTTT.

This clonotype was observed a few times. The genes are TRBV7-9 and TRBJ1-1, with a weak D call TRBD1 (5 bases). CDR3 size: 13 residues. With 3 bases removed from V and 6 bases from J, the gap between germline ends came to 11 bases. Germline CDR1 SEHNR, CDR2 FQNEAQ (reference sequence). The CDR3 nucleotides are TGTGCCAGCAGCTTGACAGCCGAGTCTGAAGCTTTCTTT. This translates into CASSLTAESEAFF.

This chain joins TRBV5-1 and TRBJ2-1; 16 bases are shared with TRBD2. The CDR3 has 21 residues. The J segment lost 6 bases and the V segment lost 0 bases, leaving 15 bases of the junction unmatched. Germline lookup yields CDR1 SGHRS and CDR2 YFSETQ. The CDR3 DNA reads TGCGCCAGCAGCTTGGGCTACGGGACTAGCGGGAGGGCTTCGGGTGTCAATGAGCAGTTCTTC. Translating it yields CASSLGYGTSGRASGVNEQFF.

In this sample, this clonotype turned up a few times. The V gene is TRBV6-2 or TRBV6-3, the J gene TRBJ2-1; 8 nucleotides match TRBD2. The CDR3 runs 16 residues. V lost 6 bases, J lost 4 bases, and 11 bases stayed unmatched. Germline V gene lookup returns CDR1 MNHEY and CDR2 SVGEGT. In DNA form, the CDR3 reads TGTGCCAGCAGCACCTTCCGGGGGGGCGCATACAATGAGCAGTTCTTC. It codes for CASSTFRGGAYNEQFF.

In this sample, this clonotype turned up a few times. The genes are TRBV5-1 and TRBJ2-5; 9 bases match TRBD2. With 0 bases clipped from V and 2 bases from J, the junction kept 5 bases outside the gene matches. CDR3 length: 16 amino acids. Germline loops: CDR1 SGHRS, CDR2 YFSETQ. The CDR3 nucleotides are TGCGCCAGCAGCTTGGAAGGTAGCGGGGGTCAAGAGACCCAGTACTTC. Its translation: CASSLEGSGGQETQYF.

This clonotype has a count of ten or more. The chain is built from TRBV6-2 or TRBV6-3 and TRBJ2-1; D uncertain. V was pared by 2 bases and J by 8 bases, with 7 bases between. Looked up from germline, CDR1 is MNHEY and CDR2 is SVGEGT. The CDR3 runs 12 residues. CDR3 bases: TGTGCCAGCAGTTACATCGAATATGAGCAGTTCTTC. Amino acids: CASSYIEYEQFF.

This clonotype was seen at least ten times. The rearrangement uses TRBV7-2 and TRBJ2-7; D gene unclear. CDR1 is SGHTA, CDR2 FQGNSA, per germline. The CDR3 spans 13 residues. Trimming removed 2 bases at V and 2 bases at J, with 7 bases between. CDR3 in amino acids: CASSLSLTYEQYF. The CDR3 DNA follows: TGTGCCAGCAGCTTATCCCTAACCTACGAGCAGTACTTC.

This clonotype has at least ten counts. The chain couples TRBV7-8 to TRBJ2-7, with a possible D match to TRBD1 (6 bases). CDR1 is SGHVS, CDR2 FQNEAQ, per germline. This CDR3 spans 14 amino acids. V was pared by 0 bases and J by 2 bases, with 8 bases between. The CDR3 region has the DNA TGTGCCAGCAGCTTAGCGGGGGCTACCTACGAGCAGTACTTC. The encoded protein is CASSLAGATYEQYF.

This clonotype showed up many times. This chain uses TRBV4-3 with TRBJ2-1; 10 positions match TRBD2. Germline CDR1 and CDR2: LGHNA and YSLEER. CDR3 length equals 17 residues. Losses at the gene ends were 0 bases for V and 8 bases for J; bases not matched to a gene: 10. The CDR3 loop reads CASSQDSILAGAYEQFF. CDR3 sequence (DNA): TGCGCCAGCAGCCAAGATAGCATTCTAGCGGGAGCCTATGAGCAGTTCTTC.

This clonotype has a count of ten or more. Written as DNA, the CDR3 is TGTGCCAGCAGCCTCGACACACTTACAGGGCGCGAGCAGTACTTC. Translating it yields CASSLDTLTGREQYF. The rearrangement joins TRBV7-2 to TRBJ2-7, with a weak D call TRBD1 (6 bases). The germline V gene has CDR1 SGHTA and CDR2 FQGNSA. Trimming pared 5 bases from V and 6 bases from J, leaving 20 bases between. This CDR3 is 15 amino acids long.

This clonotype was observed at least ten times. In DNA form, the CDR3 reads TGTGCCAGCTCCTTTGCCCTACAGGGACCGGGAAACACCATATATTTT. It specifies CASSFALQGPGNTIYF. The chain employs TRBV6-1 and TRBJ1-3, with a tentative D call TRBD1 (6 bases). This CDR3 has 16 amino acids. V was trimmed by 8 bases and J by 4 bases, leaving 21 bases between them. CDR1 is MNHNS and CDR2 is SASEGT in the germline V gene.

The table lists this clonotype with a few counts. The V and J genes are TRBV5-6 and TRBJ2-5; 7 nucleotides agree with TRBD2. Germline trimming cut 4 bases from V and 2 bases from J; bases unmatched to any gene: 14. The CDR3 is 17 residues long. Germline values: CDR1 SGHDT, CDR2 YYEEEE. The DNA of the CDR3 is TGTGCCAGCAGCACCTGGGGAGGGAGCGAATTACAAGAGACCCAGTACTTC. This codes for CASSTWGGSELQETQYF.

This clonotype was seen at least ten times. The rearrangement links TRBV7-2 to TRBJ2-2, with a tentative D call TRBD1 (6 bases). V dropped 7 bases and J dropped 0 bases, with 9 bases sitting between them. The germline V gene has CDR1 SGHTA and CDR2 FQGNSA. The CDR3 is made up of 14 amino acids. DNA for the CDR3: TGTGCCAGCAAGCGGACAGCGAACACCGGGGAGCTGTTTTTT. Translation: CASKRTANTGELFF.

This clonotype was picked up a small number of times. The chain carries TRBV11-3 and TRBJ2-3; perhaps TRBD2 as D (6 bases). CDR1 is SGHNT and CDR2 is YENEEA in the germline V gene. The CDR3 is 14 residues long. V was clipped by 4 bases and J by 0 bases, with 8 bases between them. CDR3 sequence: CASSSRDSTDTQYF. The CDR3 DNA reads as TGTGCCAGCAGCTCGCGGGACAGCACAGATACGCAGTATTTT.

This clonotype was detected many times. The chain is built from TRBV7-9 and TRBJ1-1, with D unresolved. V dropped 1 base and J dropped 4 bases, with 4 bases sitting between them. Germline assignment: CDR1 SEHNR and CDR2 FQNEAQ (reference sequence). The CDR3 extends over 12 amino acids. CDR3 sequence reads: CASSLGVTEAFF. CDR3 nucleotides: TGTGCCAGCAGCTTAGGGGTCACTGAAGCTTTCTTT.

The chain employs TRBV5-4 and TRBJ2-1; tentative D call: TRBD1 (5 bases). Deletions cut 1 base from V and 10 bases from J, with 9 bases between. Germline V gene sequence: CDR1 SGHNT, CDR2 YYREEE (reference sequence). The CDR3 runs 12 residues. CDR3 in amino acids: CASSLFGAEQFF. DNA for the CDR3: TGTGCCAGCAGCTTGTTTGGGGCCGAGCAGTTCTTC.